This TCR beta chain is from a study of neurological immune-mediated disorders (dated by TCRdb to about 2019). Study-wide context: Peripheral blood TCR-beta repertoires from HTLV-I-associated myelopathy (HAM/TSP) patients, multiple sclerosis patients and healthy controls were compared by UMI-based sequencing. The 90 to 120 TCR-beta libraries covered PBMC samples along with longitudinal samples, technical triplicates, and paired sorted CD4+ and CD8+ T-cell subsets. The cohort comprised 65 to 75 subjects: roughly 15 HAM/TSP patients, 34 multiple sclerosis patients and 20 or so healthy controls.

Results the study describes overall, beyond this receptor: TCR clonal expansion was greatest in HAM/TSP patients and smallest in MS patients, who ranked below even healthy controls. Across subjects, expanded clones never shared an identical CDR3 amino acid sequence, which suggests that the TCR-beta repertoires in every group were private.

V is reduced by 6 bases and J by 1 base, leaving a spacing of 18 bases between them. The CDR3, from cysteine to phenylalanine, totals 16 residues. Left in the record is the CDR3 DNA by itself, 48 bases read in frame from the first base. The germline V gene (reference sequence) specifies LNHDA as CDR1 and SQIVND as CDR2. Ten or more counts support this clonotype. Its antigen is not yet known. No base qualities exist here, and no much larger clone lies one base off it. To synthesize cDNA, template-switch 5'RACE was performed with a primer carrying a 10-nucleotide random unique molecular identifier so that each TCR transcript was tagged. Every sequencing run yielded over 160 million TCR-beta sequences covering 15-18 subjects. The RNeasy kit was used for extraction of total RNA. Using the KAPA Real-time Library Amplification kit, TCR-beta VDJ regions were amplified with primers for the TCR constant region and the 5'RACE anchor. A first PCR added sample indexes and Illumina adaptors, and a second PCR then raised library yield. The roughly 650 bp TCR product was size-selected on a 2% E-gel SizeSelection system after Ampure bead purification. Before pooling, library quality was assessed on a Bioanalyzer, concentration was determined with Qubit, and library quantification was performed with the Kapa Library Quantification kit. An Illumina HiSeq 2500 sequenced the libraries paired-end 2 x 150 bp. To increase sequence diversity, roughly 24-32% phiX was spiked into each library pool. For the original study's pipeline: The UMI-based MiGEC pipeline processed quality-filtered reads and removed over 90% of raw TCR sequences during error correction. VDJ genes were aligned to IMGT germline references, and each clonotype was defined by a unique CDR3 amino acid sequence together with V-J genes. Clonal expansion, Shannon diversity and CDR3 relatedness (CalcPairwiseDistances, ClusterSamples) were evaluated with VDJtools, and phylogenetic trees were built with CLCbio workbench. Expanded clones were defined as having at least 8 unique UMIs, based on coefficient-of-variation modelling across technical triplicates. Starting from the raw public reads, TCRdb applied fastp trimming at Q25, assembled clones with MiXCR and retained in-frame beta chains. Rows merge per CDR3 protein into single entries with the most common DNA and genes. The V and J calls shown here were made by TCRdb, not taken from the authors' results. A total of more than 25,000 distinct CDR3 sequences appear in this sample, under 5% of them only once. The ten top clones hold nearly 25% of the sample.

The healthy controls were volunteers from a blood bank in Maryland, USA. Sorted-subset TCR libraries were prepared from about 1 million sorted CD4+ or CD8+ T cells. Peripheral blood was subjected to Ficoll-Hypaque density gradient centrifugation to isolate PBMCs, which were then cryopreserved in liquid nitrogen. The study also sequenced paired sorted CD4+ and CD8+ subsets from healthy controls, HAM/TSP patients and MS patients. The V and J genes are TRBV19 and TRBJ1-2, with the D gene not clear enough to name. The sequenced sample consisted of CD4+ T cells from blood. This receptor was identified in a woman in her thirties or forties in good health. Read as DNA, the sequence is TGTGCCAGTAGCGACCTGACCCCGACCGTTAACTATGGCTACACCTTC. It codes for CASSDLTPTVNYGYTF.